What follows describes a single T cell receptor (beta chain). Its antigen remains unknown. Measured with immunoSEQ multiplex PCR; TCRdb has only the in-frame clones, and not every one. The data show about 11,000 clones, more than 75% seen once. The CDR3 is made up of 15 amino acids. V lost 3 bases to trimming and J lost 5 bases; unmatched junction nucleotides: 4. Germline-derived CDR1 and CDR2 are MDHEN and SYDVKM. Systemic immunosuppression or autoimmune disease history was grounds to exclude patients. The data stem from a study of OX40 agonist ivuxolimab in advanced cancers. About the research overall: The diagnoses of dose-escalation patients were hepatocellular carcinoma, melanoma, renal cell or head and neck cancer.

Study-wide findings and caveats: Part of the nonresponder group also had normalized T-cell clonal expansion that was low.

The sample was CD4+ or CD8+ T cells sorted from blood, taken in a trial of the OX40 agonist ivuxolimab. The TCR sequence derives from an adult with an advanced solid tumor such as melanoma, head and neck, liver or kidney cancer. The V call is TRBV28, the J call TRBJ2-5; 12 nucleotides line up with TRBD1. The CDR3 is CASSFGTGGEETQYF. The CDR3 nucleotides read TGTGCCAGCAGTTTCGGGACAGGGGGCGAGGAGACCCAGTACTTC.